One and the same sample provided the 8 T cell receptor beta chains below, sequenced in a study of blood T cell repertoires in COVID-19. Repertoires were generated with immunoSEQ multiplex PCR, while TCRdb's copy carries only in-frame clones and drops some. The table includes around 99,000 clones, 88% detected once. Sequencing used peripheral blood. The receptor set was obtained from a man aged 50-60 years with active or convalescent COVID-19.

The chain carries TRBV19 and TRBJ1-1, with D unclear. Germline lookup yields CDR1 LNHDA and CDR2 SQIVND (reference sequence). The CDR3 has 14 residues. V lost 6 bases and J 4 bases, leaving 15 bases between the germline ends. The CDR3: CASRLRTEGTEAFF. The CDR3 bases are TGTGCCAGTAGGTTAAGAACCGAGGGCACTGAAGCTTTCTTT.

This clone showed up just once. This chain uses TRBV3-1 (or the pseudogene TRBV3-2) with TRBJ2-7; 7 nucleotides agree with TRBD2. V shed 1 base, J shed 7 bases, and the junction held 4 bases outside the gene matches. This CDR3 spans 13 amino acids. Germline V gives CDR1 LGHDT, CDR2 YNNKEL (reference sequence). In DNA, the CDR3 is TGTGCCAGCAGCCAAGTAGAAGCGGGGGAGCAGTACTTC. Its protein product is CASSQVEAGEQYF.

The J gene is TRBJ2-7, the V gene TRBV6-5; 10 bases match TRBD2. Per germline, CDR1 MNHEY and CDR2 SVGAGI. This CDR3 contains 14 residues. V was clipped by 7 bases and J by 2 bases; unmatched bases: 5. This chain's CDR3 is CASTQAGGTYEQYF. In nucleotides, the CDR3 is TGTGCCAGCACCCAAGCGGGAGGGACCTACGAGCAGTACTTC.

The chain uses TRBV2 and TRBJ2-3, with 7 bases lining up with TRBD2. The CDR3 is made up of 17 amino acids. Germline V gives CDR1 SNHLY, CDR2 FYNNEI. Losses at the gene ends were 8 bases for V and 0 bases for J; bases not matched to a gene: 14. Here the CDR3 reads CASYPWAGETSTDTQYF. The CDR3 DNA follows: TGTGCCAGCTACCCTTGGGCGGGAGAAACTAGCACAGATACGCAGTATTTT.

The rearrangement uses TRBV7-6 and TRBJ1-6; perhaps TRBD1 as D (5 bases). The ends were cut back, 1 base at V and 5 bases at J, with 6 bases in the middle. Germline V gene data show CDR1 as SGHVS and CDR2 as FNYEAQ. The CDR3 length is 14 residues. CDR3 in DNA: TGTGCCAGCAGCTTAGGCAGGGATAATTCACCCCTCCACTTT. Translation gives CASSLGRDNSPLHF. Filled out from reference TRBV7-6 and TRBJ1-6, the complete variable domain reads GAGVSQSPRYKVTKRGQDVALRCDPISGHVSLYWYRQALGQGPEFLTYFNYEAQQDKSGLPNDRFSAERPEGSISTLTIQRTEQRDSAMYRCASSLGRDNSPLHFGNGTRLTVT.

For this clone: The junction and the germline gene differ at one end; a read error may be behind it. The gene calls are TRBV2 and TRBJ2-7; no definite D call. In germline, CDR1 is SNHLY, CDR2 FYNNEI. This CDR3 has 14 residues. In DNA, the CDR3 is TGTGTCAGCAGGCGCTCCGGGTTTGGGTACGAGCAGTACTTC. Its protein product is CVSRRSGFGYEQYF.

V gene TRBV3-1 (or the pseudogene TRBV3-2) combines with J gene TRBJ2-1; TRBD2 agrees at 11 bases. The V gene's germline CDR1 is LGHDT and CDR2 YNNKEL (reference sequence). The CDR3 has 14 residues. The ends lost 8 bases at V and 9 bases at J; junction bases unmatched: 9. CDR3 sequence: CASAGTSGRGEQFF. CDR3 nucleotide sequence: TGTGCCAGCGCCGGGACTAGCGGACGGGGTGAGCAGTTCTTC.

The chain's CDR3 is CASSEGADRYQPQHF. CDR3 in DNA: TGTGCCAGCAGTGAGGGGGCGGACCGGTATCAGCCCCAGCATTTT. The rearrangement links TRBV6-1 to TRBJ1-5; weak D call: TRBD1 (6 bases). V dropped 3 bases and J dropped 5 bases, with 14 bases sitting between them. The CDR3 runs 15 residues. Per the germline V gene, CDR1 is MNHNS and CDR2 is SASEGT.